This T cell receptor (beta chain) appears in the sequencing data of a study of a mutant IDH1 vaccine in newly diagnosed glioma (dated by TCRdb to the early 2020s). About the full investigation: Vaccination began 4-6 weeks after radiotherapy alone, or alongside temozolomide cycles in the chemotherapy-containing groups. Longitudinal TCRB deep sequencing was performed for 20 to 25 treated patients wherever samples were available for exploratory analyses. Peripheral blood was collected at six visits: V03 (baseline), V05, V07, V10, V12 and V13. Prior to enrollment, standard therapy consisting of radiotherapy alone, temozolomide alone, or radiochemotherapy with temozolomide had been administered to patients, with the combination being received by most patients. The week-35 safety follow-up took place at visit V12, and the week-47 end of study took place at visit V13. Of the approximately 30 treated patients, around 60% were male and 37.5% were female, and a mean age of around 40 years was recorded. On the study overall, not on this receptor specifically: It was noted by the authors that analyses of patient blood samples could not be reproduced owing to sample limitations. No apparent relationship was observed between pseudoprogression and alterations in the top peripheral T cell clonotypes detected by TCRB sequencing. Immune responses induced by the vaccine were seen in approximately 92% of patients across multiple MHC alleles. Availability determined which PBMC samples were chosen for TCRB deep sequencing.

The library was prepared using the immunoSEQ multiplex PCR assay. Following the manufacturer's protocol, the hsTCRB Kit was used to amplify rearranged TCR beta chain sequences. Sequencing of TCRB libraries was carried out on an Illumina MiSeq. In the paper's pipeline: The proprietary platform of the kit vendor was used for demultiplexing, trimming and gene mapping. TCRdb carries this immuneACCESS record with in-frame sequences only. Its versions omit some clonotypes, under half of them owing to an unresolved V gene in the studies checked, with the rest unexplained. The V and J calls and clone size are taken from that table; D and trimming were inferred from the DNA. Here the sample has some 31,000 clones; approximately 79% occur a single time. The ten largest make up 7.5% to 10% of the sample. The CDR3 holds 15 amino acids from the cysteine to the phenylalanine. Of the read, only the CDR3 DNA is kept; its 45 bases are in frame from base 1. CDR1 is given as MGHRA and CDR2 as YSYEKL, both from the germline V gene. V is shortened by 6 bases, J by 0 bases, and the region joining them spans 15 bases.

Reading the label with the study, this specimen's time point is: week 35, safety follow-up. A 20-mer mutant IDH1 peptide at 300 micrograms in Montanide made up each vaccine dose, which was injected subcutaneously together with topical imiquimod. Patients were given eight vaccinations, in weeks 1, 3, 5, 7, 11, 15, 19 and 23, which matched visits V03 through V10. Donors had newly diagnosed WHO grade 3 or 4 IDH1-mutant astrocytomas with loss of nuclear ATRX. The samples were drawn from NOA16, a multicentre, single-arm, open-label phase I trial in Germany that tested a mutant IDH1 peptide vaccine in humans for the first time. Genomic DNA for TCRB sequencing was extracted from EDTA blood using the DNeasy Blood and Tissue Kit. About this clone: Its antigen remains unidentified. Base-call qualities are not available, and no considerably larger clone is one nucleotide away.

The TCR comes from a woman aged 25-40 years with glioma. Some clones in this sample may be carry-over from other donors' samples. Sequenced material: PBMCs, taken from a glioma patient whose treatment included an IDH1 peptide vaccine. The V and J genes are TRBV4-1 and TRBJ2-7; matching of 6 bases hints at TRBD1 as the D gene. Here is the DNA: TGCGCCAGCAGAGGGGGTACGGACAGCTCCTACGAGCAGTACTTC. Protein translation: CASRGGTDSSYEQYF.